This entry describes one TCR beta chain. Method: immunoSEQ multiplex PCR; TCRdb's copy keeps in-frame clones and lacks some. Of under 20,000 clones in the sample, 90% to 95% are singletons; the top ten hold about 0.89%. These data belong to a study of B cell selection in AIRE deficiency. Regulatory T cells were sorted as CD4+CD25hiCD127low/negative. CDR1 and CDR2 from the germline V gene are SGDLS and YYNGEE. The CDR3 is made up of 14 amino acids. Trimming took 1 base from V and 1 from J, leaving 8 bases between them. This chain joins TRBV9 and TRBJ1-2; D gene ambiguous. The sequencing sample was made of CD4+CD25+ Tregs sorted from PBMCs. This TCR came from a human donor in good health. The CDR3 is CASSVSSLNYGYTF. DNA of the CDR3: TGTGCCAGCAGCGTATCAAGTCTTAACTATGGCTACACCTTC.